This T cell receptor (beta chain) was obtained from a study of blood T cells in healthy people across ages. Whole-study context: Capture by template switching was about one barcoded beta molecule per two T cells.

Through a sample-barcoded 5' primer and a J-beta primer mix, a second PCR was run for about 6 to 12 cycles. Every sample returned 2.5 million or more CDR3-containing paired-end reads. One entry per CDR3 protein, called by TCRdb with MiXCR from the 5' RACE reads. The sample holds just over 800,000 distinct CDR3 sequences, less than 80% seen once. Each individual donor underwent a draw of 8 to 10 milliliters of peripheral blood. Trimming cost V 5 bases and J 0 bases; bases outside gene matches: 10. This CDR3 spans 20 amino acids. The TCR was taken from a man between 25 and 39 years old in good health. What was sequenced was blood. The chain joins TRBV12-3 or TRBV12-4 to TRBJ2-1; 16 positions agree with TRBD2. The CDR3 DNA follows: TGTGCCAGCAGTCAACCGGGACTAGCGGGGGGGCCCTCCTCCTACAATGAGCAGTTCTTC. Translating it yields CASSQPGLAGGPSSYNEQFF.